The 22 T cell receptor beta chains listed next were all sequenced from one sample in a study of regulatory T cells in long-lasting Graves disease. To make TCR beta libraries, researchers used iRepertoire HTBI primers and Arm-PCR of CDR3 regions. MiXCR, applied by TCRdb to the multiplex PCR reads, yields one record per CDR3 protein. Of over 500,000 distinct CDR3 sequences listed, about 15% are singletons. The sample's time point: newly diagnosed GD, antithyroid drugs for less than 3 months. TCR sequences were obtained from RNA taken from PBMCs. These records were also assigned to another study, of T cells in Graves' hyperthyroidism and ophthalmopathy.

Here the sequenced sample was peripheral blood mononuclear cells (PBMCs), taken at new diagnosis, from a patient treated with antithyroid drugs. The receptors come from a man between 18 and 35 years old with Graves disease.

The chain couples TRBV6-2 or TRBV6-3 to TRBJ2-3; 8 bases agree with TRBD2. V dropped 2 bases and J dropped 4; count of bases not matched to a gene: 8. The CDR3 contains 16 residues. Germline assignment: CDR1 MNHEY and CDR2 SVGEGT. As DNA, the CDR3 is TGTGCCAGCAGTTACCATAGCGGGGCCGGGTCAGATACGCAGTATTTT. As protein: CASSYHSGAGSDTQYF.

This clonotype was recorded only once. V is TRBV5-8 and J is TRBJ1-5; D perhaps matches TRBD1 (6 bases). The V end was cut by 6 bases, the J end by 1 base, with 23 bases between. Per the germline V gene, CDR1 is SGHTS and CDR2 is YDEGEE. The CDR3 length is 18 residues. CDR3 residues: CASNKNYREGRSNQPQHF. For the CDR3, the DNA is TGTGCCAGCAACAAAAATTACAGGGAGGGTAGAAGCAATCAGCCCCAGCATTTT.

This clonotype was found a few times. The chain employs TRBV29-1 and TRBJ1-2; 7 positions agree with TRBD1. In germline, CDR1 is SQVTM, CDR2 ANQGSEA. The V and J ends lost 4 bases and 3 bases, in that order; junction bases with no gene match: 5. CDR3 length: 13 amino acids. The CDR3 bases are TGCAGCGTTGGAGGGGGCCTAGACTATGGCTACACCTTC. Translated, it gives CSVGGGLDYGYTF.

J is TRBJ1-4 and V is TRBV9, with 7 bases lining up with TRBD1. The CDR3 has 15 amino acids. The J segment lost 6 bases and the V segment lost 5 bases, leaving 10 bases of the junction unmatched. CDR1 SGDLS and CDR2 YYNGEE come from the germline V gene. The CDR3 coding sequence is TGTGCCAGCAGTGAATTTCAGGGGGGTGATGAAAAACTGTTTTTT. This translates into CASSEFQGGDEKLFF.

V and J are TRBV10-2 and TRBJ1-4; TRBD1 agrees at 7 bases. The trim removed 3 bases at V and 8 bases at J, leaving 12 bases unmatched. CDR1 and CDR2 (germline): WSHSY, SAAADI. The CDR3 has 16 amino acids. DNA for the CDR3: TGCGCCAGCAGTGACGACAGGGAGGCGGAGAAGGAAAAACTGTTTTTT. Its translation is CASSDDREAEKEKLFF.

This clonotype was counted at least ten times. V is TRBV27 and J is TRBJ1-2, with a possible D match to TRBD1 (6 bases). The CDR3 loop spans 12 amino acids. Deletions cut 4 bases from V and 7 bases from J, with 10 bases between. Germline values: CDR1 MNHEY, CDR2 SMNVEV (reference sequence). Here the CDR3 reads CASSSVGGGYTF. For the CDR3, the DNA is TGTGCCAGCAGTTCTGTAGGGGGTGGCTACACCTTC.

In its sample, this clonotype was seen many times. The chain is built from TRBV6-9 and TRBJ2-5; D is perhaps TRBD1 (6 bases). The germline V gene has CDR1 MNHGY and CDR2 SVAAGI. This CDR3 has 13 residues. The V end was cut by 3 bases, the J end by 3 bases, with 8 bases between. This CDR3 is CASSYPGEETQYF. The CDR3 bases are TGTGCCAGCAGTTACCCAGGGGAAGAGACCCAGTACTTC.

The chain joins TRBV7-2 to TRBJ2-4, with D perhaps matching TRBD1 or TRBD2 (5 bases each). Trimming removed 4 bases from V and 0 bases from J, with 25 bases in between. This CDR3 is built from 20 residues. Germline V gene sequence: CDR1 SGHTA, CDR2 FQGNSA. DNA for the CDR3: TGTGCCAGCAGCTCCCCCCGTCGGGGCGACGCATCCCTAGCCAAAAACATTCAGTACTTC. Translation gives CASSSPRRGDASLAKNIQYF. The variable domain in full, with the rest retrieved from reference TRBV7-2 and TRBJ2-4, is GAGVSQSPSNKVTEKGKDVELRCDPISGHTALYWYRQSLGQGLEFLIYFQGNSAPDKSGLPSDRFSAERTGGSVSTLTIQRTQQEDSAVYLCASSSPRRGDASLAKNIQYFGAGTRLSVL.

This clonotype was counted between two and nine times. V gene TRBV12-3 or TRBV12-4 combines with J gene TRBJ2-1, with a tentative D call TRBD2 (6 bases). The CDR3 length is 11 residues. V gave up 5 bases and J gave up 16 bases, with 15 bases separating them. The CDR3 spells CASSTQRVSFF. Here the CDR3 DNA reads TGTGCCAGCAGTACACAGCGGGTAAGTTTCTTC.

Concerning this clonotype: It may be a read error: a sequence one base away is much more abundant. The chain recombines TRBV28 with TRBJ2-3; 8 nucleotides match TRBD2. J gave up 5 bases and V 4 bases, and 8 bases lay outside the gene matches. The CDR3 spans 15 residues. Germline CDR1 reads MDHEN; CDR2 reads SYDVKM. CDR3 region: CASSSQRERGDTQYF. The CDR3 coding sequence is TGTGCCAGCAGTTCCCAGCGGGAGAGGGGAGATACGCAGTATTTT.

This clonotype was found many times. The chain couples TRBV10-3 to TRBJ1-2; D unresolved. Germline V gene lookup returns CDR1 ENHRY and CDR2 SYGVKD. V shed 3 bases and J shed 4 bases, with 9 bases lying between them. The CDR3 sequence is 13 residues long. The CDR3 reads CAISDNSGYGYTF. The DNA for the CDR3 is TGTGCCATCAGTGATAACTCTGGCTATGGCTACACCTTC.

The chain is built from TRBV5-1 and TRBJ1-2; D is unresolved. This CDR3 spans 16 amino acids. Per germline, CDR1 SGHRS and CDR2 YFSETQ. Deletions cut 0 bases from V and 0 bases from J, with 12 bases between. CDR3 coding DNA: TGCGCCAGCAGCTTGGACCTGGGCAGGTCTAACTATGGCTACACCTTC. Protein: CASSLDLGRSNYGYTF.

The chain joins TRBV30 to TRBJ1-2, with no clear D. V was trimmed by 0 bases and J by 0 bases, leaving 11 bases between them. CDR3 length equals 15 residues. Germline CDR1 reads GTSNPN; CDR2 reads SVGIG (reference sequence). Written as DNA, the CDR3 is TGTGCCTGGAGTGTGGGTACGGGAGCTAACTATGGCTACACCTTC. The encoded protein is CAWSVGTGANYGYTF.

This clonotype showed up many times. This rearrangement joins TRBV7-2 to TRBJ2-7, with D hard to call. V was clipped by 3 bases and J by 7 bases, with 13 bases between them. Germline loops: CDR1 SGHTA, CDR2 FQGNSA. This CDR3 region has 13 residues. CDR3 protein: CASSFLPYGEQYF. As DNA, the CDR3 is TGTGCCAGCAGCTTCCTCCCTTATGGGGAGCAGTACTTC.

This clonotype was counted ten times or more. This chain links TRBV19 with TRBJ2-1; TRBD2 matches at 7 bases. The V segment lost 5 bases and the J segment 7 bases; nucleotides outside the gene matches: 14. The CDR3 has 16 residues. CDR1 is LNHDA, CDR2 SQIVND, per germline (reference sequence). The DNA for the CDR3 is TGTGCCAGTAGTTGGGCCCGGGGGGTCTTACTAAATGAGCAGTTCTTC. It codes for CASSWARGVLLNEQFF.

This clonotype was seen at least ten times. The chain recombines TRBV28 with TRBJ2-7; D ambiguous. This CDR3 comprises 13 residues. V shed 3 bases and J shed 2 bases, with 8 bases lying between them. CDR1 and CDR2 from the germline V gene are MDHEN and SYDVKM. The CDR3 region is CASSFSLTYEQYF. In DNA form, the CDR3 reads TGTGCCAGCAGTTTCAGTCTGACCTACGAGCAGTACTTC. The variable domain in full, completed from reference TRBV28 and TRBJ2-7, reads DVKVTQSSRYLVKRTGEKVFLECVQDMDHENMFWYRQDPGLGLRLIYFSYDVKMKEKGDIPEGYSVSREKKERFSLILESASTNQTSMYLCASSFSLTYEQYFGPGTRLTVT.

This clonotype was seen repeatedly, ten times or more. V and J are TRBV11-2 and TRBJ2-5, with 8 bases identical to TRBD1. V shed 2 bases and J 2 bases; nucleotides not matched to a gene: 7. CDR3 size: 16 residues. CDR1 is SGHAT and CDR2 is FQNNGV in the germline V gene. The CDR3 reads CASSLRTGKGQETQYF. DNA for the CDR3: TGTGCCAGCAGCTTACGGACAGGGAAGGGGCAAGAGACCCAGTACTTC.

As to this clonotype: A much larger clone lies a single base off, so this may be a read error. The chain is built from TRBV7-8 and TRBJ2-7, with D possibly TRBD2 on 6 matching bases. The CDR3 runs to 13 residues. Germline V gene lookup returns CDR1 SGHVS and CDR2 FQNEAQ. V dropped 4 bases and J dropped 7 bases, with 14 bases sitting between them. Here the CDR3 DNA reads TGTGCCAGCAGCTGGCGGGGAGAGGATGAGCAGTACTTC. Translating it yields CASSWRGEDEQYF.

This clonotype was detected many times. This chain uses TRBV12-3 or TRBV12-4 with TRBJ2-7, with unresolved D. Trimming stripped 2 bases from V and 4 bases from J, with 6 bases between. The length of the CDR3 is 12 residues. CDR3 nucleotide sequence: TGTGCCAGCAGTTTAATCGGGTACGAGCAGTACTTC. It translates to CASSLIGYEQYF.

This chain connects TRBV11-2 to TRBJ2-1; D unresolved. The ends were cut back, 5 bases at V and 1 base at J, with 15 bases in the middle. This CDR3 spans 16 amino acids. The germline V gene encodes CDR1 SGHAT and CDR2 FQNNGV. CDR3 amino acids: CASSPWSVRSYNEQFF. The CDR3 DNA follows: TGTGCCAGCAGCCCCTGGTCGGTGAGGTCCTACAATGAGCAGTTCTTC.

The rearrangement joins TRBV7-3 to TRBJ2-7; 9 positions match TRBD2. Germline CDR1 is SGHTA and CDR2 is FQGTGA. V was clipped by 4 bases and J by 6 bases; unmatched bases: 10. The CDR3 loop spans 15 amino acids. The CDR3 protein is CASSSTGTSFLEQYF. CDR3 sequence (DNA): TGTGCCAGCAGCTCGACCGGGACTAGCTTCCTCGAGCAGTACTTC.

J is TRBJ2-3 and V is TRBV5-4; the D is unclear. The CDR3 consists of 14 residues. Trimming took 4 bases from V and 1 from J, leaving 10 bases between them. Germline V lookup: CDR1 SGHNT, CDR2 YYREEE (reference sequence). The CDR3, as DNA: TGTGCCAGCAGCCCCGAGCGAGGCACAGATACGCAGTATTTT. Its protein is CASSPERGTDTQYF.